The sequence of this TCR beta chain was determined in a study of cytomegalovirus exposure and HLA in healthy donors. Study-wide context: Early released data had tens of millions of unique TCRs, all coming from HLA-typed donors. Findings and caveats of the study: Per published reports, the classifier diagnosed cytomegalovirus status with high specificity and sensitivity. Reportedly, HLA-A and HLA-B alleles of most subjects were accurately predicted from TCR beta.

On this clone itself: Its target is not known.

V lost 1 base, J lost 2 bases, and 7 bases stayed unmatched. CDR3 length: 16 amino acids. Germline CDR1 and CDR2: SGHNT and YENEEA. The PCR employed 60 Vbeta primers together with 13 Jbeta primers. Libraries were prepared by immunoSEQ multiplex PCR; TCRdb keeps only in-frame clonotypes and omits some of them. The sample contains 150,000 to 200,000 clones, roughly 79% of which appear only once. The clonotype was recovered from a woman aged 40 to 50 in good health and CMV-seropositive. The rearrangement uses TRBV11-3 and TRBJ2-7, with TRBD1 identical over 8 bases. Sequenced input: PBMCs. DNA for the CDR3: TGTGCCAGCAGCTTAGGCCACGACAGGGGACCCTACGAGCAGTACTTC. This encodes CASSLGHDRGPYEQYF.